The 6 T cell receptor beta chains reported below all come from one sample, sequenced in a study of blood T cell repertoires in COVID-19. The table came from immunoSEQ multiplex PCR; TCRdb's copy has only in-frame clones and leaves some out. The table lists a few hundred thousand clones, just under 90% of them singletons. Source material: peripheral blood. These receptors were obtained from a man aged 60 to 75 who had recovered from COVID-19.

To note about this clone: Other DNA variants within this sample encode the same CDR3. This chain links TRBV18 with TRBJ1-5; maybe TRBD1 (5 bases). Deletions cut 3 bases from V and 5 bases from J, with 8 bases between. There are 13 residues in the CDR3. The germline V gene has CDR1 KGHSH and CDR2 LQKENI. CDR3 bases: TGTGCCAGCTCACCGGGCAGGGATCAGCCCCAGCATTTT. Translation: CASSPGRDQPQHF.

This chain connects TRBV5-4 to TRBJ2-1; maybe TRBD1 (6 bases). Trimming left V 6 bases short and J 9 bases short, with 22 bases between. The CDR3 runs 15 residues. The germline gives CDR1 SGHNT, CDR2 YYREEE (reference sequence). The CDR3 bases are TGTGCCAGCATCCCAGGGCAGGGGCGGGTTGGTGAGCAGTTCTTC. Amino acid sequence: CASIPGQGRVGEQFF.

J is TRBJ2-5 and V is TRBV11-2, with D possibly matching TRBD2 (6 bases). This CDR3 is 15 amino acids long. V gave up 2 bases and J gave up 0 bases, with 10 bases separating them. The germline V gene has CDR1 SGHAT and CDR2 FQNNGV. The CDR3 DNA is TGTGCCAGCAGCTTACGGGGGAGAGACCAAGAGACCCAGTACTTC. Its protein product is CASSLRGRDQETQYF.

This sequence joins TRBV19 and TRBJ1-1; TRBD1 agrees at 7 bases. The trim removed 10 bases at V and 3 bases at J, leaving 5 bases unmatched. In germline, CDR1 is LNHDA, CDR2 SQIVND (reference sequence). The CDR3 is 12 residues long. The CDR3 here is CATRQGHTEAFF. CDR3 DNA: TGTGCCACCCGACAGGGACACACTGAAGCTTTCTTT.

The table lists this clone with a count of one. The chain joins TRBV11-2 to TRBJ2-7, with 13 bases fitting TRBD2. The CDR3 consists of 16 residues. Germline V CDR1 and CDR2: SGHAT, FQNNGV. The trim removed 5 bases at V and 2 bases at J, leaving 6 bases unmatched. In DNA form, the CDR3 reads TGTGCCAGCAGCCTCCGACTAGCGGGAGGCACCTACGAGCAGTACTTC. Encoded protein: CASSLRLAGGTYEQYF.

The rearrangement joins TRBV7-9 to TRBJ1-5; D perhaps matches TRBD1 (5 bases). V was cut by 1 base and J by 4 bases, with 20 bases left in between. Germline CDR1 reads SEHNR; CDR2 reads FQNEAQ (reference sequence). The CDR3 loop spans 18 amino acids. The CDR3 nucleotides read TGTGCCAGCAGCTTAGAGAGAGGTGCAGGGCCCCAAAATCAGCCCCAGCATTTT. Translated: CASSLERGAGPQNQPQHF.